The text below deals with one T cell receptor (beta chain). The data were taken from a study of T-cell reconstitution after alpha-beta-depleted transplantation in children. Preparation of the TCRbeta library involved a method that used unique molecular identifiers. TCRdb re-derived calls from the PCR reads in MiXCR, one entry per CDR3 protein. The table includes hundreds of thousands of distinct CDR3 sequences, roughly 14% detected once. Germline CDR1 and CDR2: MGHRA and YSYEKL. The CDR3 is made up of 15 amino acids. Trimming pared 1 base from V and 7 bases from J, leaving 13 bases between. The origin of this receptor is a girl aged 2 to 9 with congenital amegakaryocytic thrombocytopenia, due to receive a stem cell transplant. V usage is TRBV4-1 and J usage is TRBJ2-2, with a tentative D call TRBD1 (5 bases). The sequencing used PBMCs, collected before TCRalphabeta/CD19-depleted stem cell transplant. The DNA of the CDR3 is TGCGCCAGCAGCCAAGGAGAAGGGGCAAACGGGGAGCTGTTTTTT. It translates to CASSQGEGANGELFF.